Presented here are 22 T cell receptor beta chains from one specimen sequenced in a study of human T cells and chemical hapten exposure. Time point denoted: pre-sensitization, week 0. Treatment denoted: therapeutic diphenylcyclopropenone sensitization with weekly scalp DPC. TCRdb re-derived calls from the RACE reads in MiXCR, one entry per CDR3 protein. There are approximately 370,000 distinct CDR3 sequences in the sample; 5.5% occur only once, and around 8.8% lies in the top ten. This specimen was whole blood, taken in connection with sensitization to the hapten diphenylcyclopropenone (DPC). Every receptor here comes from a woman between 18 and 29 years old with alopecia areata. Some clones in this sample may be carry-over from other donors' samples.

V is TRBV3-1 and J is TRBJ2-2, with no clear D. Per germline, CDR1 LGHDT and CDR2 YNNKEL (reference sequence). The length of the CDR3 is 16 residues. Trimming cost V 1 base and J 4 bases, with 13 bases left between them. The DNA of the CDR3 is TGTGCCAGCAGCCAAGTTAGCATTAGGATCACCGGGGAGCTGTTTTTT. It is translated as CASSQVSIRITGELFF. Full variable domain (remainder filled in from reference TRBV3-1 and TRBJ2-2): DTAVSQTPKYLVTQMGNDKSIKCEQNLGHDTMYWYKQDSKKFLKIMFSYNNKELIINETVPNRFSPKSPDKAHLNLHINSLELGDSAVYFCASSQVSIRITGELFFGEGSRLTVL.

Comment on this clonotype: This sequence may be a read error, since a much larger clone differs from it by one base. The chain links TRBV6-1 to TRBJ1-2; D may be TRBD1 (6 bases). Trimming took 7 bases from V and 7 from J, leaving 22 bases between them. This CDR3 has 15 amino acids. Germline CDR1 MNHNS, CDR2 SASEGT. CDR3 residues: CASNDDGQTSCGYTF. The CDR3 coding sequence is TGTGCCAGCAACGATGACGGACAGACGAGTTGTGGCTACACCTTC.

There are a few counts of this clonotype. DNA of the CDR3: TGCAGTGCTAGAGATGGCGATCAGCCCCAGCATTTT. It translates to CSARDGDQPQHF. The rearrangement uses TRBV20-1 and TRBJ1-5; D remains ambiguous. The V and J ends lost 0 bases and 5 bases respectively, with 5 bases between them. Germline V gene data show CDR1 as DFQATT and CDR2 as SNEGSKA (reference sequence). The CDR3 loop spans 12 amino acids.

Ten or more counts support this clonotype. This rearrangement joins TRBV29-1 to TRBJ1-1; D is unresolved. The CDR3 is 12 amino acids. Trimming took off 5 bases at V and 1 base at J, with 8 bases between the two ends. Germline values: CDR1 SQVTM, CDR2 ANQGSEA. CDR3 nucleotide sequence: TGCAGCGTTCCCCCCGGGAACACTGAAGCTTTCTTT. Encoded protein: CSVPPGNTEAFF.

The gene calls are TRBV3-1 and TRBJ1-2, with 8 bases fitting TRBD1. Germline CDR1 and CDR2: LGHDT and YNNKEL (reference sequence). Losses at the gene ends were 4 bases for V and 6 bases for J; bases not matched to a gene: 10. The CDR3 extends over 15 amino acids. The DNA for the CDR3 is TGTGCCAGCAGCCCCCTCCGGACAGGGCCAGATGGCTACACCTTC. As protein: CASSPLRTGPDGYTF.

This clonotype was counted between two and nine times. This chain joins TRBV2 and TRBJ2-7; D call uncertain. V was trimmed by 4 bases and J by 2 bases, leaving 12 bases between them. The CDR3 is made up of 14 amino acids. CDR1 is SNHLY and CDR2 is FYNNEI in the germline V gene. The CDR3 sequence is CASSVLGFPYEQYF. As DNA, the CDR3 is TGTGCCAGCAGTGTTCTGGGATTTCCCTACGAGCAGTACTTC.

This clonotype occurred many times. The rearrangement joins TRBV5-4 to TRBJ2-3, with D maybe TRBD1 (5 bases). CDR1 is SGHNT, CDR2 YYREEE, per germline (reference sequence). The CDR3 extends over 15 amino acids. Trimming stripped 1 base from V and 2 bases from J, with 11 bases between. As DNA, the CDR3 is TGTGCCAGCAGCTTGTGGACATGGCCCACAGATACGCAGTATTTT. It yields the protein CASSLWTWPTDTQYF.

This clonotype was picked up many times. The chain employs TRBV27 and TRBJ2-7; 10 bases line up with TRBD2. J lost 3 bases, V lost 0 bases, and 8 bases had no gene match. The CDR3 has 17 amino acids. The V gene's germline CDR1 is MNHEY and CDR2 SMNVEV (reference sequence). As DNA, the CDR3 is TGTGCCAGCAGTTTATCTTACTCTAGCGGGGGCTTCTACGAGCAGTACTTC. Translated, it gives CASSLSYSSGGFYEQYF.

CDR3 nucleotides: TGTGCCAGCAGTACAACCCTGACAGGCGGAAATTCACCCCTCCACTTT. It codes for CASSTTLTGGNSPLHF. This chain joins TRBV25-1 and TRBJ1-6; D perhaps matches TRBD1 (6 bases). The V end lost 5 bases, the J end lost 7 bases, and 18 bases lay between the germline ends. From germline, CDR1 is MGHDK and CDR2 SYGVNS. The CDR3 runs 16 residues.

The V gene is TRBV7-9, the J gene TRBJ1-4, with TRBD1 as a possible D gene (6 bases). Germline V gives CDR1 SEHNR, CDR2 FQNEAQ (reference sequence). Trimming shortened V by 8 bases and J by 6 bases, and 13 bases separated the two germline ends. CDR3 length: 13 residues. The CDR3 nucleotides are TGTGCCAGCCGTAAAAGGGGGGATGAAAAACTGTTTTTT. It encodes CASRKRGDEKLFF.

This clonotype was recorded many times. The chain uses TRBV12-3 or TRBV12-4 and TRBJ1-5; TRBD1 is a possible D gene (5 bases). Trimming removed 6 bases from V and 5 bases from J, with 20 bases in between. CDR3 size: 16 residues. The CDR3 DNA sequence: TGTGCCAGCAGGTCCAGTACAGGCTTCTCCGATCAGCCCCAGCATTTT. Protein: CASRSSTGFSDQPQHF.

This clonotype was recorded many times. The CDR3, as DNA: TGTGCCAGCAGTCCGACAGGGATTGTAAACGAGCAGTACTTC. Its translation is CASSPTGIVNEQYF. The chain joins TRBV12-3 or TRBV12-4 to TRBJ2-7; 7 bases are a match to TRBD1. There are 14 residues in the CDR3. The V and J ends lost 5 bases and 5 bases, in that order; junction bases with no gene match: 9.

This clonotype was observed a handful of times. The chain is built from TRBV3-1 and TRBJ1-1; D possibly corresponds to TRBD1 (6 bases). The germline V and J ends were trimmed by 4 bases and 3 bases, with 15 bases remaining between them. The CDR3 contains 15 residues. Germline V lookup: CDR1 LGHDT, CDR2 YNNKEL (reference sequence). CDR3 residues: CASSPDRRGDTEAFF. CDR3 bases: TGTGCCAGCAGCCCAGACAGGAGGGGAGACACTGAAGCTTTCTTT.

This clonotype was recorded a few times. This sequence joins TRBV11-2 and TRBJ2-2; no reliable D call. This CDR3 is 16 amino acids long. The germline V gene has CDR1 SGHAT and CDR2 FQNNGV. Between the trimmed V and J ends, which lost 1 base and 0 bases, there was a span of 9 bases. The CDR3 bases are TGTGCCAGCAGCTTAGTTACAGCCGCGAACACCGGGGAGCTGTTTTTT. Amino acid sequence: CASSLVTAANTGELFF.

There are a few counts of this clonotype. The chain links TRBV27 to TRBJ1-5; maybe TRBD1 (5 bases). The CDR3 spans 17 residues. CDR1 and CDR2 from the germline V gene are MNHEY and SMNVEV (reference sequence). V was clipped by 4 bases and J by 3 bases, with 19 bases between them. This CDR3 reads CASSCPPGRLYNQPQHF. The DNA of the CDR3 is TGTGCCAGCAGTTGCCCTCCAGGGCGGCTTTACAATCAGCCCCAGCATTTT.

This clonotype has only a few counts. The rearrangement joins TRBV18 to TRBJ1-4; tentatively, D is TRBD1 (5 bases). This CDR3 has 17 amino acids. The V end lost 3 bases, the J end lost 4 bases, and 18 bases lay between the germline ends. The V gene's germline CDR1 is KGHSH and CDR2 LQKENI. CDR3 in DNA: TGTGCCAGCTCACCGACGACAGCTACCGCCTTTAATGAAAAACTGTTTTTT. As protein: CASSPTTATAFNEKLFF.

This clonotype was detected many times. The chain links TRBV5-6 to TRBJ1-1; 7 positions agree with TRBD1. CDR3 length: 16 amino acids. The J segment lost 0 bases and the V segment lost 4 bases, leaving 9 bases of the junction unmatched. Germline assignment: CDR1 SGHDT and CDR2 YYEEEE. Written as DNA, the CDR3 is TGTGCCAGCAGCCTGAGACAGGGCATCATGAACACTGAAGCTTTCTTT. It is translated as CASSLRQGIMNTEAFF.

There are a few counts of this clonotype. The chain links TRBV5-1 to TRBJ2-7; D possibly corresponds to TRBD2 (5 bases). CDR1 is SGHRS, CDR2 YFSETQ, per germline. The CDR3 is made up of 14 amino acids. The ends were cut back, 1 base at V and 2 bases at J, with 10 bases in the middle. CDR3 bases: TGCGCCAGCAGCTTGATCGGGGTAACCTACGAGCAGTACTTC. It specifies CASSLIGVTYEQYF.

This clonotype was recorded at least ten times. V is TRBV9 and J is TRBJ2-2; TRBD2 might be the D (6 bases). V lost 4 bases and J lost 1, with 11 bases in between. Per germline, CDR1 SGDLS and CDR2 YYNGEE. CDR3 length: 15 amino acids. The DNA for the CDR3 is TGTGCCAGCAGCTTCGGGACTCTGAACACCGGGGAGCTGTTTTTT. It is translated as CASSFGTLNTGELFF.

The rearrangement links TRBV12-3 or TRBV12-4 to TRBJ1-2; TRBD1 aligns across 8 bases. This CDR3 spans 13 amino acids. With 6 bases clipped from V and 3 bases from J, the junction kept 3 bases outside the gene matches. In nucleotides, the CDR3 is TGTGCCAGCAGGGAACAGGGGGACTATGGCTACACCTTC. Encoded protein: CASREQGDYGYTF.

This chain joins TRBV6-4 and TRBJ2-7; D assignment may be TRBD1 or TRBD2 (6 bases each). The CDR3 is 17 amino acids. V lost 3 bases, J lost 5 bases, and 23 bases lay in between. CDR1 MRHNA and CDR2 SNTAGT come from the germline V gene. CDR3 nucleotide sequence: TGTGCCAGCAGTGAAAAACCCCCACGGGGGCCTTTGAACGAGCAGTACTTC. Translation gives CASSEKPPRGPLNEQYF.

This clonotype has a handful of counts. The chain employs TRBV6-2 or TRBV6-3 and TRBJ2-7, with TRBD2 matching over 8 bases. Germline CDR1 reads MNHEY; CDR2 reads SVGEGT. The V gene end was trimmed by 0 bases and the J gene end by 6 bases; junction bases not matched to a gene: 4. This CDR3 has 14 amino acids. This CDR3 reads CASSYSGLGREQYF. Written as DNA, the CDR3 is TGTGCCAGCAGTTACTCGGGACTAGGTCGCGAGCAGTACTTC.